The sequence of this T cell receptor beta chain was determined in a study of blood T cell repertoires in COVID-19. Study information: COVID-19 samples, acute and convalescent, were from the United States, Italy and Spain. In each case, the material was cDNA or gDNA derived from T cells, B-cell-depleted T cells, or PBMCs.

Original analysis: By means of reference gene primer amplification, nucleated cell counts were estimated. TCRdb's copy holds only in-frame clones and misses some; the assay was immunoSEQ multiplex PCR. Clone size and V and J calls were adopted from that table, with D and trimming inferred from the DNA. The profile shows 180,000 or so clones, over 75% of them singletons. The sequenced sample consisted of peripheral blood. The receptor was isolated from a man aged 45-65 years who had recovered from COVID-19.

The CDR3 loop reads CASRPSRLGQGNEQFF. The CDR3 DNA is TGTGCCAGCAGGCCCTCCCGTCTCGGTCAGGGCAATGAGCAGTTCTTC. This rearrangement joins TRBV5-6 to TRBJ2-1, with TRBD1 as a possible D gene (5 bases). Per germline, CDR1 SGHDT and CDR2 YYEEEE. Trimming removed 5 bases from V and 6 bases from J, with 21 bases in between. The CDR3 runs to 16 residues.